One and the same sample provided the 8 T cell receptor beta chains below, sequenced in a study of blood T cell repertoires in COVID-19. The assay was immunoSEQ multiplex PCR, and TCRdb's table has in-frame clones only and misses some. The table records 250,000 or so clones, 70% to 90% of them present only once. Material for sequencing was peripheral blood. These receptors were obtained from a man between 18 and 35 years old with active or convalescent COVID-19.

This chain joins TRBV3-1 (or the pseudogene TRBV3-2) and TRBJ2-4; D perhaps matches TRBD2 (5 bases). Germline CDR1 is LGHDT and CDR2 is YNNKEL (reference sequence). The CDR3 is 13 amino acids. Trimming left V 1 base short and J 4 bases short, with 5 bases between. CDR3 coding DNA: TGTGCCAGCAGCCAAGCGGGGAAAAACATTCAGTACTTC. Amino acids: CASSQAGKNIQYF.

The J gene is TRBJ1-5, the V gene TRBV12-5, with D possibly TRBD1 on 5 matching bases. Germline loops: CDR1 LGHNT, CDR2 FRNRAP. The CDR3 is 16 residues long. The V gene lost 6 bases and the J gene lost 4 bases, with 19 bases spanning the gap. For the CDR3, the DNA is TGTGCTAGTGGCCTCTTCAGGGTTCGGGTTAATCAGCCCCAGCATTTT. This sequence encodes CASGLFRVRVNQPQHF. Filled out from reference TRBV12-5 and TRBJ1-5, the complete variable domain reads DARVTQTPRHKVTEMGQEVTMRCQPILGHNTVFWYRQTMMQGLELLAYFRNRAPLDDSGMPKDRFSAEMPDATLATLKIQPSEPRDSAVYFCASGLFRVRVNQPQHFGDGTRLSIL.

The chain couples TRBV3-1 (or the pseudogene TRBV3-2) to TRBJ2-1, with D possibly matching TRBD2 (5 bases). Per the germline V gene, CDR1 is LGHDT and CDR2 is YNNKEL (reference sequence). Trimming shortened V by 3 bases and J by 0 bases, and 12 bases separated the two germline ends. This CDR3 spans 16 amino acids. CDR3 coding DNA: TGTGCCAGCAGCCACTTTAGCGCGAGCTCCTACAATGAGCAGTTCTTC. Translated, it gives CASSHFSASSYNEQFF.

V and J are TRBV4-3 and TRBJ2-7; 8 bases map to TRBD2. Germline CDR1 reads LGHNA; CDR2 reads YSLEER. The CDR3 is 18 residues long. Germline trimming cut 0 bases from V and 6 bases from J; bases unmatched to any gene: 16. The CDR3 DNA is TGCGCCAGCAGCCAAGATGTTCCAGCGGGGGTGCTCGACGTCGAGCAGTACTTC. It is translated as CASSQDVPAGVLDVEQYF.

The chain combines TRBV6-5 with TRBJ1-5; D is unclear. V was trimmed by 6 bases and J by 0 bases, leaving 12 bases between them. Germline CDR1 reads MNHEY; CDR2 reads SVGAGI. The CDR3 totals 15 residues. In DNA form, the CDR3 reads TGTGCCAGCAGCCGAGGAGGGCTTAGCAATCAGCCCCAGCATTTT. Translating gives CASSRGGLSNQPQHF.

The chain employs TRBV10-3 and TRBJ2-7; 11 nucleotides line up with TRBD2. This CDR3 spans 19 amino acids. The ends lost 0 bases at V and 4 bases at J; junction bases unmatched: 14. The V gene's germline CDR1 is ENHRY and CDR2 SYGVKD. CDR3 coding DNA: TGTGCCATCAGTGAGTCCAAACGGGTTGGACTAGCGGGTAATTACGAGCAGTACTTC. This gives the protein CAISESKRVGLAGNYEQYF.

The rearrangement links TRBV19 to TRBJ1-1; maybe TRBD1 (6 bases). CDR1 and CDR2 from the germline V gene are LNHDA and SQIVND (reference sequence). Trimming took off 6 bases at V and 11 bases at J, with 19 bases between the two ends. This CDR3 comprises 13 residues. The CDR3 sequence is CASSWGLGGLAFF. CDR3 coding DNA: TGTGCCAGTAGCTGGGGGCTTGGGGGTTTGGCTTTCTTT. Drawing the rest from reference TRBV19 and TRBJ1-1, the complete variable domain is DGGITQSPKYLFRKEGQNVTLSCEQNLNHDAMYWYRQDPGQGLRLIYYSQIVNDFQKGDIAEGYSVSREKKESFPLTVTSAQKNPTAFYLCASSWGLGGLAFFGQGTRLTVV.

The chain uses TRBV7-6 and TRBJ1-4; 8 bases are a match to TRBD1. Germline V gene lookup returns CDR1 SGHVS and CDR2 FNYEAQ. The CDR3 runs to 16 residues. Trimming cost V 5 bases and J 11 bases; bases outside gene matches: 16. CDR3 DNA sequence: TGTGCCAGCAGCCCACTCGGACAGGGCCCTTTGTTGAAACTGTTTTTT. Translated: CASSPLGQGPLLKLFF. The variable domain in full, completed from reference TRBV7-6 and TRBJ1-4, reads GAGVSQSPRYKVTKRGQDVALRCDPISGHVSLYWYRQALGQGPEFLTYFNYEAQQDKSGLPNDRFSAERPEGSISTLTIQRTEQRDSAMYRCASSPLGQGPLLKLFFGSGTQLSVL.